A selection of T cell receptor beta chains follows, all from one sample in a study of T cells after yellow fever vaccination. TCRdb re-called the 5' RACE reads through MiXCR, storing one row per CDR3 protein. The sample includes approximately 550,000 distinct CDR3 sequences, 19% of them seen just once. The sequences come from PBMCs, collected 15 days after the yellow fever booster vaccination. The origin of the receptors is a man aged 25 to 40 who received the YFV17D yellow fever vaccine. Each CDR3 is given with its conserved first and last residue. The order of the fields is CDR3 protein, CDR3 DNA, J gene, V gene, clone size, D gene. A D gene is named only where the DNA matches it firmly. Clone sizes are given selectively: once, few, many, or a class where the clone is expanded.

CDR3 protein: CASSQGVVSTEAFF
CDR3 DNA: TGCGCCAGCAGCCAAGGGGTAGTAAGCACTGAAGCTTTCTTT
J gene: TRBJ1-1
V gene: TRBV4-3
clone size: many
D gene: .

CDR3 protein: CASSGGGEVTDTQYF
CDR3 DNA: TGTGCCAGCAGCGGGGGAGGAGAGGTCACAGATACGCAGTATTTT
J gene: TRBJ2-3
V gene: TRBV9
clone size: few
D gene: .

CDR3 protein: CASSPGTAEKLFF
CDR3 DNA: TGTGCCAGCAGTCCCGGGACAGCAGAAAAACTGTTTTTT
J gene: TRBJ1-4
V gene: TRBV7-8
clone size: few
D gene: TRBD1

CDR3 protein: CASSYGGSQPQHF
CDR3 DNA: TGTGCCAGCAGTTATGGGGGAAGTCAGCCCCAGCATTTT
J gene: TRBJ1-5
V gene: TRBV6-5
clone size: .
D gene: .

CDR3 protein: CASSLDRAGEQFF
CDR3 DNA: TGTGCCAGCAGCTTAGATCGTGCAGGTGAGCAGTTCTTC
J gene: TRBJ2-1
V gene: TRBV7-8
clone size: .
D gene: .

CDR3 protein: CASSPGTGSTYEQYF
CDR3 DNA: TGTGCCAGCAGTCCAGGGACAGGGAGCACCTACGAGCAGTACTTC
J gene: TRBJ2-7
V gene: TRBV27
clone size: few
D gene: TRBD1

CDR3 protein: CASSRGLAGGPTTYEQYF
CDR3 DNA: TGTGCCAGCAGCCGTGGACTAGCGGGAGGGCCGACCACCTACGAGCAGTACTTC
J gene: TRBJ2-7
V gene: TRBV12-3/TRBV12-4
clone size: many
D gene: TRBD2

CDR3 protein: CASSSRKRGRFEQYF
CDR3 DNA: TGTGCCAGCAGTTCAAGGAAAAGGGGCAGATTCGAGCAGTACTTC
J gene: TRBJ2-7
V gene: TRBV12-3/TRBV12-4
clone size: .
D gene: .

CDR3 protein: CASSLYLAGSYEQYF
CDR3 DNA: TGTGCCAGCAGCTTATATTTAGCGGGGTCCTACGAGCAGTACTTC
J gene: TRBJ2-7
V gene: TRBV7-8
clone size: .
D gene: TRBD2

CDR3 protein: CASSLQDNTGELFF
CDR3 DNA: TGTGCCAGTAGTTTGCAGGATAACACCGGGGAGCTGTTTTTT
J gene: TRBJ2-2
V gene: TRBV19
clone size: few
D gene: .

CDR3 protein: CSARGESVVQYF
CDR3 DNA: TGCAGTGCTAGGGGGGAGAGCGTAGTTCAGTACTTC
J gene: TRBJ2-4
V gene: TRBV20-1
clone size: few
D gene: .

CDR3 protein: CSVGGTEHQETQYF
CDR3 DNA: TGCAGCGTCGGAGGGACAGAGCATCAAGAGACCCAGTACTTC
J gene: TRBJ2-5
V gene: TRBV29-1
clone size: few
D gene: .

CDR3 protein: CASSYEAGNTGELFF
CDR3 DNA: TGCGCCAGCAGCTATGAAGCGGGCAACACCGGGGAGCTGTTTTTT
J gene: TRBJ2-2
V gene: TRBV5-1
clone size: few
D gene: .

CDR3 protein: CASKGTGNTIYF
CDR3 DNA: TGTGCCAGCAAGGGGACTGGAAACACCATATATTTT
J gene: TRBJ1-3
V gene: TRBV6-5
clone size: .
D gene: .

CDR3 protein: CASSLAGAGETQYF
CDR3 DNA: TGTGCCAGCAGCTTAGCTGGGGCAGGGGAGACCCAGTACTTC
J gene: TRBJ2-5
V gene: TRBV7-9
clone size: few
D gene: .

CDR3 protein: CASSPVLGYEQYF
CDR3 DNA: TGTGCCAGCTCGCCAGTCCTGGGCTACGAGCAGTACTTC
J gene: TRBJ2-7
V gene: TRBV18
clone size: few
D gene: .

CDR3 protein: CASSPTDSNSQFF
CDR3 DNA: TGTGCCAGCTCACCAACGGACAGCAATTCGCAGTTCTTC
J gene: TRBJ2-1
V gene: TRBV18
clone size: .
D gene: .

CDR3 protein: CASSFSSGRKTQYF
CDR3 DNA: TGTGCCAGCAGCTTCAGTAGCGGTAGAAAGACGCAGTATTTT
J gene: TRBJ2-3
V gene: TRBV7-8
clone size: .
D gene: .

CDR3 protein: CASSHETGLQETQYF
CDR3 DNA: TGTGCCAGCAGTCACGAGACCGGACTACAAGAGACCCAGTACTTC
J gene: TRBJ2-5
V gene: TRBV2
clone size: .
D gene: .

CDR3 protein: CASSISDSGANVLTF
CDR3 DNA: TGTGCCAGTAGTATAAGCGACTCTGGGGCCAACGTCCTGACTTTC
J gene: TRBJ2-6
V gene: TRBV19
clone size: .
D gene: .

CDR3 protein: CASSRAEHSYNEQFF
CDR3 DNA: TGTGCCAGCAGCCGGGCGGAGCACTCCTACAATGAGCAGTTCTTC
J gene: TRBJ2-1
V gene: TRBV7-8
clone size: many
D gene: .

CDR3 protein: CASSLASSGPRGYTF
CDR3 DNA: TGTGCCAGCAGCTTAGCGAGTTCCGGTCCCCGGGGCTACACCTTC
J gene: TRBJ1-2
V gene: TRBV7-2
clone size: few
D gene: .

CDR3 protein: CSARDPTESEAFF
CDR3 DNA: TGCAGTGCTAGAGATCCGACGGAAAGTGAAGCTTTCTTT
J gene: TRBJ1-1
V gene: TRBV20-1
clone size: few
D gene: .

CDR3 protein: CSAGLAGIYNEQFF
CDR3 DNA: TGCAGTGCTGGACTAGCGGGAATCTACAATGAGCAGTTCTTC
J gene: TRBJ2-1
V gene: TRBV20-1
clone size: .
D gene: TRBD2

CDR3 protein: CSVEDRGAGSYEQYF
CDR3 DNA: TGCAGCGTTGAAGATCGGGGGGCAGGGTCCTACGAGCAGTACTTC
J gene: TRBJ2-7
V gene: TRBV29-1
clone size: many
D gene: .

CDR3 protein: CSVDTSGETQYF
CDR3 DNA: TGCAGCGTTGATACAAGTGGAGAGACCCAGTACTTC
J gene: TRBJ2-5
V gene: TRBV29-1
clone size: .
D gene: .

CDR3 protein: CASSLDRESYEQYF
CDR3 DNA: TGTGCCAGCAGCTTAGACAGGGAATCCTACGAGCAGTACTTC
J gene: TRBJ2-7
V gene: TRBV7-2
clone size: .
D gene: .

CDR3 protein: CASSLEGRGYTF
CDR3 DNA: TGCGCCAGCAGCTTGGAAGGCCGTGGCTACACCTTC
J gene: TRBJ1-2
V gene: TRBV5-1
clone size: .
D gene: .

CDR3 protein: CASNSLDRVGETQYF
CDR3 DNA: TGCGCCAGCAACTCCTTGGACAGGGTAGGAGAGACCCAGTACTTC
J gene: TRBJ2-5
V gene: TRBV5-1
clone size: .
D gene: TRBD1

CDR3 protein: CSARGTSGYEQYF
CDR3 DNA: TGCAGTGCTAGGGGGACTAGCGGATACGAGCAGTACTTC
J gene: TRBJ2-7
V gene: TRBV20-1
clone size: few
D gene: TRBD2

CDR3 protein: CSATRDSEETQYF
CDR3 DNA: TGCAGTGCGACCCGGGACAGCGAAGAGACCCAGTACTTC
J gene: TRBJ2-5
V gene: TRBV20-1
clone size: many
D gene: TRBD1

CDR3 protein: CASSLSSRTSGRWYNEQFF
CDR3 DNA: TGTGCCAGCAGTTTATCTTCCCGGACTAGCGGGAGGTGGTACAATGAGCAGTTCTTC
J gene: TRBJ2-1
V gene: TRBV27
clone size: .
D gene: TRBD2

CDR3 protein: CASSLDPDSGQYF
CDR3 DNA: TGTGCCAGCAGCTTGGACCCCGATAGCGGGCAGTACTTC
J gene: TRBJ2-7
V gene: TRBV5-6
clone size: few
D gene: .

CDR3 protein: CASSLMGLAGGNEQFF
CDR3 DNA: TGTGCCAGCAGCTTAATGGGACTAGCGGGAGGTAATGAGCAGTTCTTC
J gene: TRBJ2-1
V gene: TRBV7-3
clone size: .
D gene: TRBD2

CDR3 protein: CASSRSGLGGFNEQFF
CDR3 DNA: TGTGCCAGCTCACGCTCCGGACTAGGGGGGTTCAATGAGCAGTTCTTC
J gene: TRBJ2-1
V gene: TRBV18
clone size: .
D gene: .

CDR3 protein: CASSFPGPTEDTSSYEQYF
CDR3 DNA: TGTGCCAGCAGCTTTCCTGGCCCCACCGAGGACACCAGCTCCTACGAGCAGTACTTC
J gene: TRBJ2-7
V gene: TRBV5-6
clone size: few
D gene: .

CDR3 protein: CASSFVGGTDTQYF
CDR3 DNA: TGTGCCAGCAGTTTCGTGGGGGGCACAGATACGCAGTATTTT
J gene: TRBJ2-3
V gene: TRBV28
clone size: few
D gene: .

CDR3 protein: CASSVAAGSYEQYF
CDR3 DNA: TGTGCCAGCAGCGTAGCGGCAGGGTCCTACGAGCAGTACTTC
J gene: TRBJ2-7
V gene: TRBV9
clone size: few
D gene: .